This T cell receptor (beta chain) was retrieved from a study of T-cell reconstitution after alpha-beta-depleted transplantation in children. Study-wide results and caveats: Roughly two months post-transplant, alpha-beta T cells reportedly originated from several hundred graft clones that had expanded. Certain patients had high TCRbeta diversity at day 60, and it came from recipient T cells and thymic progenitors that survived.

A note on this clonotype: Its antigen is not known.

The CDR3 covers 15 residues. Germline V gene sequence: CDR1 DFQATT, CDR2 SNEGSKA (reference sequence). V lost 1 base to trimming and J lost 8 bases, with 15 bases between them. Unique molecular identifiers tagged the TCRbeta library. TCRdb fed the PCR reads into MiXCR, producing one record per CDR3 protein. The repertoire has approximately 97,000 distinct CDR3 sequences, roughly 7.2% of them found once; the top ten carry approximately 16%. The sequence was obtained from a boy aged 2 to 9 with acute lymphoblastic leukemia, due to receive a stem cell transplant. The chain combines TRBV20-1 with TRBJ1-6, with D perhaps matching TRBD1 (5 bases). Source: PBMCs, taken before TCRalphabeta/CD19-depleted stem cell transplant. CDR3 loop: CSARGERGAYSPLHF. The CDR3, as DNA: TGCAGTGCTAGAGGTGAAAGGGGCGCGTATTCACCCCTCCACTTT.